Listed below are T cell receptor beta chains from one sample, sequenced in a study of control samples from healthy donors and cancer patients. Produced via immunoSEQ multiplex PCR; TCRdb's table is partial and in-frame only. The sample shows 70,000 or so clones, roughly 91% of them seen only once. Sequencing was carried out using PBMCs. The receptors were gathered from a man between 60 and 75 years old with lung cancer. CDR3s include the opening cysteine and the closing phenylalanine or tryptophan. Fields, in order: J gene, clone size, D gene, V gene, CDR3 protein, CDR3 DNA. The D gene is left open where the match is weak. Not every row has a clone size; where given, it reads once, few, many or a size class.

TRBJ1-2 | - | TRBD1 | TRBV5-1 | CASSFDQGAGGYTF | TGCGCCAGCAGCTTCGACCAGGGGGCAGGTGGCTACACCTTC
TRBJ2-7 | - | - | TRBV7-3 | CASSSSSGEQYF | TGTGCCAGCAGCTCCTCCTCGGGCGAGCAGTACTTC
TRBJ1-2 | - | - | TRBV29-1 | CSVEDEGNYGYTF | TGCAGCGTTGAAGACGAGGGTAACTATGGCTACACCTTC
TRBJ1-1 | - | - | TRBV5-1 | CASSSREGNTEAFF | TGCGCCAGCAGCTCGCGGGAGGGGAACACTGAAGCTTTCTTT
TRBJ1-5 | - | - | TRBV29-1 | CSVKNSGNQPQHF | TGCAGCGTTAAAAATAGCGGCAATCAGCCCCAGCATTTT
TRBJ1-2 | - | - | TRBV7-2 | CASSSVKGWEEGYTF | TGTGCCAGCAGCTCCGTGAAGGGCTGGGAAGAGGGCTACACCTTC
TRBJ2-5 | - | - | TRBV18 | CASSPLTKTQYF | TGTGCCAGCTCACCCCTAACGAAGACCCAGTACTTC
TRBJ1-3 | - | - | TRBV4-1 | CASSQDLRNTIYF | TGCGCCAGCAGCCAAGATTTGAGAAACACCATATATTTT
TRBJ1-1 | - | - | TRBV7-9 | CASSAQNTEAFF | TGTGCCAGCAGCGCCCAGAACACTGAAGCTTTCTTT
TRBJ2-1 | - | - | TRBV11-2 | CASRRSGSYNEQFF | TGTGCCAGCAGGCGGAGTGGCTCCTACAATGAGCAGTTCTTC
TRBJ2-2 | - | - | TRBV19 | CASRGTGELFF | TGTGCCAGCAGGGGCACCGGGGAGCTGTTTTTT
TRBJ1-5 | once | TRBD1 | TRBV6-5 | CASSTGEISNQPQHF | TGTGCCAGCAGCACAGGGGAAATTAGCAATCAGCCCCAGCATTTT
TRBJ1-1 | - | - | TRBV12-3/TRBV12-4 | CASSRDRNTEAFF | TGTGCCAGCAGCAGAGACAGGAACACTGAAGCTTTCTTT
TRBJ2-7 | - | - | TRBV27 | CASSSKRSNYEQYF | TGTGCCAGCAGTTCGAAGCGGTCAAACTACGAGCAGTACTTC
TRBJ1-1 | - | - | TRBV18 | CASSPPGGLGTEAFF | TGTGCCAGCTCACCCCCGGGAGGTTTAGGAACTGAAGCTTTCTTT